These 5 T cell receptor beta chains came from one sample sequenced in a study of blood T cell repertoires in COVID-19. The data were produced by immunoSEQ multiplex PCR, yet TCRdb's version contains in-frame clones alone and is incomplete. This table has around 250,000 clones, around nine tenths appearing once. Sequenced sample: PBMCs or T cells enriched from blood (not recorded which). These receptor sequences come from a woman aged 45-60 years who had recovered from COVID-19.

This chain links TRBV14 with TRBJ2-7; tentative D call: TRBD2 (5 bases). Between the trimmed V and J ends, which lost 1 base and 2 bases, there was a span of 15 bases. Looked up from germline, CDR1 is SGHDN and CDR2 is FVKESK. This CDR3 contains 16 residues. DNA for the CDR3: TGTGCCAGCAGCCAAGTCTCCCCCGGGAACCCCTACGAGCAGTACTTC. Translation: CASSQVSPGNPYEQYF.

In nucleotides, the CDR3 is TGTGCCAGCAGCTTGCGGGGAAGCGGCGAGCAGTACTTC. Translation: CASSLRGSGEQYF. The genes are TRBV7-9 and TRBJ2-7; TRBD2 is a possible D gene (6 bases). This CDR3 has 13 residues. Germline CDR1 reads SEHNR; CDR2 reads FQNEAQ (reference sequence). V was shortened by 3 bases and J by 6 bases, with 12 bases between the two germline ends.

CDR3 DNA sequence: TGTGCCAGCAGTAAGACAGGGGGGAAGAACTATGGCTACACCTTC. Protein: CASSKTGGKNYGYTF. This chain connects TRBV28 to TRBJ1-2, with 9 bases aligning to TRBD1. J gave up 2 bases and V 5 bases, and 6 bases lay outside the gene matches. In germline, CDR1 is MDHEN, CDR2 SYDVKM. The CDR3 sequence is 15 residues long.

This chain joins TRBV3-1 (or the pseudogene TRBV3-2) and TRBJ1-1, with 7 bases that match TRBD1. Germline V gives CDR1 LGHDT, CDR2 YNNKEL (reference sequence). CDR3 length: 14 residues. With V trimmed by 6 bases and J by 6 bases, 10 bases remained unmatched. The CDR3 sequence is CASRPYDRAAEAFF. The CDR3, as DNA: TGTGCCAGCAGACCATATGACAGGGCGGCTGAAGCTTTCTTT.

The chain employs TRBV4-1 and TRBJ1-5; D ambiguous. V gave up 4 bases and J gave up 0 bases, with 16 bases separating them. The germline V gene has CDR1 MGHRA and CDR2 YSYEKL. CDR3 length: 17 amino acids. DNA for the CDR3: TGCGCCAGCAGCCCCAAGGCGGCTGGCAATAGCAATCAGCCCCAGCATTTT. This sequence encodes CASSPKAAGNSNQPQHF.